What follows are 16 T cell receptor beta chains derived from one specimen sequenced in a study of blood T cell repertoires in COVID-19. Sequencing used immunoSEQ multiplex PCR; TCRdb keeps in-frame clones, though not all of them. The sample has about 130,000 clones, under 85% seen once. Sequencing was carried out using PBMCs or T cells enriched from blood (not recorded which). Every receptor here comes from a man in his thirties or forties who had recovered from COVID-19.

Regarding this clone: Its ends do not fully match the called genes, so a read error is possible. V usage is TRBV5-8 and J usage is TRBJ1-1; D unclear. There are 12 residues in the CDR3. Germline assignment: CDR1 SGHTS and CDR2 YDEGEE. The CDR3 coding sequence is TGTGCCAGCAGCTCATATTACTTCGAGGCCGATTTT. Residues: CASSSYYFEADF. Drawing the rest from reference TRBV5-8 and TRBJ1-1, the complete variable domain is EAGVTQSPTHLIKTRGQQATLRCSPISGHTSVYWYQQALGLGLQFLLWYDEGEERNRGNFPPRFSGRQFPNYSSELNVNALELEDSALYLCASSSYYFEADFGQGTRLTVV.

Written as DNA, the CDR3 is TGCGCCAGCAGCTTGGGGCAGGGCGGTTCGGAGGGAAAACTGTTTTTT. Its protein is CASSLGQGGSEGKLFF. The chain has TRBV5-1 and TRBJ1-4, with D maybe TRBD1 (5 bases). Trimming removed 0 bases from V and 10 bases from J, with 19 bases in between. This CDR3 has 16 residues. Per germline, CDR1 SGHRS and CDR2 YFSETQ.

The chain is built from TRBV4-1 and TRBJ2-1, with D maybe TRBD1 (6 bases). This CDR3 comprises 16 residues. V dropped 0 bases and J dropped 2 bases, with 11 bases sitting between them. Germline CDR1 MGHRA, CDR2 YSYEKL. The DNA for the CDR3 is TGCGCCAGCAGCCAAGACTGGGGGCGGCCCTACAATGAGCAGTTCTTC. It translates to CASSQDWGRPYNEQFF.

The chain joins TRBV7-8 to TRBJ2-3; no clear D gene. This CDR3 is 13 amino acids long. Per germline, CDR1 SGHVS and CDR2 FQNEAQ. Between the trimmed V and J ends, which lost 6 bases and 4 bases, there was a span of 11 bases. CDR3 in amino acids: CASRSGGPDTQYF. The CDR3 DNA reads TGTGCCAGCAGATCAGGTGGGCCAGATACGCAGTATTTT.

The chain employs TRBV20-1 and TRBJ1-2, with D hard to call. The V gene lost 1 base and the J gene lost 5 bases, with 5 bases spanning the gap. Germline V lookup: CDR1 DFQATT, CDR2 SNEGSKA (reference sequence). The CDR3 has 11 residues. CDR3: CSARVRYGYTF. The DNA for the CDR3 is TGCAGTGCTAGAGTACGGTATGGCTACACCTTC.

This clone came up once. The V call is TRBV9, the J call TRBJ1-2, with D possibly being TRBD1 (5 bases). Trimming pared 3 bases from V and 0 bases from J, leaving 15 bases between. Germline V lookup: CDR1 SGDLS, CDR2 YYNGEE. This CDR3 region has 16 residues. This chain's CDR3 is CASSGYDSSSNYGYTF. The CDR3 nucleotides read TGTGCCAGCAGCGGATACGACAGTTCTTCTAACTATGGCTACACCTTC.

CDR3 coding DNA: TGCGCCAGCAGCTTGAGGGTAGCGGGCCCCCAAGAGACCCAGTACTTC. It yields the protein CASSLRVAGPQETQYF. The rearrangement links TRBV5-1 to TRBJ2-5; 7 positions match TRBD2. CDR3 length: 16 amino acids. After removal of 1 base from V and 1 base from J, the junction contained 7 bases not matched to a gene. CDR1 and CDR2 from the germline V gene are SGHRS and YFSETQ.

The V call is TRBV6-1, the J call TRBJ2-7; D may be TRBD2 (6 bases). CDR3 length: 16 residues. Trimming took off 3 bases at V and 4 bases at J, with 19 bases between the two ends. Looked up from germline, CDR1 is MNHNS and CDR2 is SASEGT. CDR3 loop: CASSDIGSGRDYEQYV. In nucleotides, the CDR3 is TGTGCCAGCAGTGATATAGGCAGCGGGCGTGATTACGAGCAGTACGTC.

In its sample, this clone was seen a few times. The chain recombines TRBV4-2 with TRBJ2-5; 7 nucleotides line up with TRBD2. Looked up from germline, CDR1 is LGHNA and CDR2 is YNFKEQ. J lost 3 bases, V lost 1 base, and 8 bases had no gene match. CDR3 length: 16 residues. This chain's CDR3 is CASSQGLSRGEETQYF. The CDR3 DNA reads TGTGCCAGCAGCCAAGGTCTTTCACGGGGGGAAGAGACCCAGTACTTC.

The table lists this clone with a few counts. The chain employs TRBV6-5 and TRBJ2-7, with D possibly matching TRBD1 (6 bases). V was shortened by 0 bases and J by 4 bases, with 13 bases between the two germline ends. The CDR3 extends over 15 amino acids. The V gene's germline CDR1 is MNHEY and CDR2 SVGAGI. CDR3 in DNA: TGTGCCAGCAGTTACTCTCCCCCAGGGGTTTACGAGCAGTACTTC. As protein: CASSYSPPGVYEQYF.

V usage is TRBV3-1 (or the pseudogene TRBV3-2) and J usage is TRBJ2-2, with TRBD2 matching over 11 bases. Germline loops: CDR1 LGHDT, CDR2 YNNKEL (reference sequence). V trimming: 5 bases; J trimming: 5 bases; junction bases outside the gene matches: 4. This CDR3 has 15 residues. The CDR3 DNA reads TGTGCCAGCAGCGGGGGACTAGCGGAAACCGGGGAGCTGTTTTTT. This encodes CASSGGLAETGELFF.

In DNA form, the CDR3 reads TGTGCCAGTAGTCCCCTATCGGCGGGAGACACTGAAGCTTTCTTT. Amino acid sequence: CASSPLSAGDTEAFF. The chain links TRBV19 to TRBJ1-1; D is uncertain. Germline V CDR1 and CDR2: LNHDA, SQIVND (reference sequence). The V end was cut by 5 bases, the J end by 3 bases, with 16 bases between. This CDR3 contains 15 residues.

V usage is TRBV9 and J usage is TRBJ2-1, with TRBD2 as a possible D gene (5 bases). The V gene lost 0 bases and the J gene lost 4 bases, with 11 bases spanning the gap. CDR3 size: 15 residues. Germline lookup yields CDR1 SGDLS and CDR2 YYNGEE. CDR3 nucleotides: TGTGCCAGCAGCGTAGGAAGCGGAGCATACAATGAGCAGTTCTTC. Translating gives CASSVGSGAYNEQFF.

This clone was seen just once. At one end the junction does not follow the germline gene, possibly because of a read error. The CDR3 spells CASSQDTEAGGTDTRYF. Here the CDR3 DNA reads TGTGCCAGCAGCCAAGATACGGAAGCGGGAGGGACAGATACGCGGTATTTT. The J gene is TRBJ2-3, the V gene TRBV3-1 (or the pseudogene TRBV3-2); 10 nucleotides agree with TRBD2. From germline, CDR1 is LGHDT and CDR2 YNNKEL (reference sequence). This CDR3 region has 17 residues.

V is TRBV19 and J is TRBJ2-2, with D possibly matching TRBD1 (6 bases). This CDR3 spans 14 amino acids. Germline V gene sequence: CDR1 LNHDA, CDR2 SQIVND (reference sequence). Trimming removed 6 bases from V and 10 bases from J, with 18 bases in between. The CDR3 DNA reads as TGTGCCAGTAGGGACGGCGGTCAGGGACAGGAGCTGTTTTTT. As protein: CASRDGGQGQELFF.

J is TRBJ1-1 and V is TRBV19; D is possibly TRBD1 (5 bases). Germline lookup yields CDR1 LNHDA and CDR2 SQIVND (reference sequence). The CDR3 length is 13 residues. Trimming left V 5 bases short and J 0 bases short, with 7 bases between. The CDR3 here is CASSSGLNTEAFF. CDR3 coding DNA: TGTGCCAGTAGTTCAGGGTTGAACACTGAAGCTTTCTTT.